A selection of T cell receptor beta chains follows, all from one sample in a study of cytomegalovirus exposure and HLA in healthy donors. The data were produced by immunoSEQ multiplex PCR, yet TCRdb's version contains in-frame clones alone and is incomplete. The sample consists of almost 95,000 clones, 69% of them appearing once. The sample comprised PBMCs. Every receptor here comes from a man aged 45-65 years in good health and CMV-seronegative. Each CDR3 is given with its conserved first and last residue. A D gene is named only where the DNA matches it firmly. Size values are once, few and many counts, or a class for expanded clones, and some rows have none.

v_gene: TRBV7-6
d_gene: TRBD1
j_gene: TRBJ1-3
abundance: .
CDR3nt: TGTGCCAGCAGCTTAGCGTCGGGACAGGGCTCTGGAAACACCATATATTTT
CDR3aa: CASSLASGQGSGNTIYF

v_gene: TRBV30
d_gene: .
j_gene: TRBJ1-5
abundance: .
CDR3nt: TGTGCCTGGAGTCGACAGACGTACAATCAGCCCCAGCATTTT
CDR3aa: CAWSRQTYNQPQHF

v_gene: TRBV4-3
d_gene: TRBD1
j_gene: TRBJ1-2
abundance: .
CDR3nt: TGCGCCAGCAGCCAAGCACAGGGGGCATATTATGGCTACACCTTC
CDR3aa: CASSQAQGAYYGYTF

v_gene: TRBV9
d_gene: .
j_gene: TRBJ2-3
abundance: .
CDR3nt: TGTGCCAGCAGCCCTCGACAATCGGCAGATACGCAGTATTTT
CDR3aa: CASSPRQSADTQYF

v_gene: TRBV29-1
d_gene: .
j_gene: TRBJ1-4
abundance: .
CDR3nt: TGCAGCGTTGCCCTACAGAGCACTAATGAAAAACTGTTTTTT
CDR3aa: CSVALQSTNEKLFF

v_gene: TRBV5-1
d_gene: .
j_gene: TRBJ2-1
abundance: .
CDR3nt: TGCGCCAGCAGCTCGGGACTCACGAATGAGCAGTTCTTC
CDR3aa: CASSSGLTNEQFF

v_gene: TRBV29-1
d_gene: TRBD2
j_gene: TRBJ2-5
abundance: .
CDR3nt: TGCAGCGCCGTGACTAGCGGGGACGAGACCCAGTACTTC
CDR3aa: CSAVTSGDETQYF

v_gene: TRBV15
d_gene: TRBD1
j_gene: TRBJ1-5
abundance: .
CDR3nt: TGTGCCACCAGCAGAGTTGCTGACAGGGGAGTGCAGCCCCAGCATTTT
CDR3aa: CATSRVADRGVQPQHF

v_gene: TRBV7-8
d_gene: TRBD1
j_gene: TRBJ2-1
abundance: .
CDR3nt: TGTGCCAGCACCCGGGACAGGCCGGCGGTGCAGTTCTTC
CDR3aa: CASTRDRPAVQFF

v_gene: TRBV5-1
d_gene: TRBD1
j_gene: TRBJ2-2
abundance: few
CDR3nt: TGCGCCAGCAGCGGGCAGGGGGCCACCGGGGAGCTGTTTTTT
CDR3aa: CASSGQGATGELFF

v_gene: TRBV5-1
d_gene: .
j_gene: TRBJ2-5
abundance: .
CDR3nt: TGCGCCAGCAGCTTTATGACGGGGATCCAAGAGACCCAGTACTTC
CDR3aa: CASSFMTGIQETQYF

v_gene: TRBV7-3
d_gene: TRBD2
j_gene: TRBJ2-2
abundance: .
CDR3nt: TGTGCCAGCAGCCCCACCCCGGAGCGGGGCGGGGAGCTGTTTTTT
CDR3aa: CASSPTPERGGELFF

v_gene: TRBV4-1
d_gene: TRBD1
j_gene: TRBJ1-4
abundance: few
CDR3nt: TGCGCCAGCAGCCAGGCTAAGACAGGGGCGACAACTAATGAAAAACTGTTTTTT
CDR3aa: CASSQAKTGATTNEKLFF

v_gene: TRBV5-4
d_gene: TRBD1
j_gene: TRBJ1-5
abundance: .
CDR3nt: TGTGCCAGCAGCTTTGGACAGGGCCAGGATCAGCCCCAGCATTTT
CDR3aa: CASSFGQGQDQPQHF

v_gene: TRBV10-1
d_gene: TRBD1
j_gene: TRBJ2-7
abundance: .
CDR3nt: TGCGCCAGCCTTTGTACGGACAGGTACTTCTACGAGCAGTACTTC
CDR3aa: CASLCTDRYFYEQYF

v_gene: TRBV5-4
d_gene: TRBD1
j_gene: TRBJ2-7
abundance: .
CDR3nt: TGTGCCAGCAGCTTGGCCCCGGGACAGGGATCAGGGGAGCAGTACTTC
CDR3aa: CASSLAPGQGSGEQYF

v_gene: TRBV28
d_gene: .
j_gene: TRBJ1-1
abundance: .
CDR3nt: TGTGCCAGCAGTGTTGGCCGGGTACTCGTAGAAGCTTTCTTT
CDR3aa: CASSVGRVLVEAFF

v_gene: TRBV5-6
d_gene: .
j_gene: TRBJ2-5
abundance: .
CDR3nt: TGTGCCAGCAGCGGAGGGGGGGTGGAGACCCAGTACTTC
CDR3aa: CASSGGGVETQYF

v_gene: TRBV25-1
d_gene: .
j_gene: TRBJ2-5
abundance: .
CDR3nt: TGTGCCAGCAGTGAATTAAGGGGTCAAGAGACCCAGTACTTC
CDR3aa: CASSELRGQETQYF

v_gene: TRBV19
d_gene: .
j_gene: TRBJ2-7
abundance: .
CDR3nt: TGTGCCAGTAGTATCGGAGGCTCTGGGTACGAGCAGTACTTC
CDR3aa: CASSIGGSGYEQYF

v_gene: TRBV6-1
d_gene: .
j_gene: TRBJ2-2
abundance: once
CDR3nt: TGTGCCAGCAGTGAGCCGTCGGCCGGGGAGCTGTTTTTT
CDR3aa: CASSEPSAGELFF

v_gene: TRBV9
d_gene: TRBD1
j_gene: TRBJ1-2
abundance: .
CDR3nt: TGTGCCAGCAGCGAGGGACAGGGCCTGAGCTATGGCTACACCTTC
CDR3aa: CASSEGQGLSYGYTF

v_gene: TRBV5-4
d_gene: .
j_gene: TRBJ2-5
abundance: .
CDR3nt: TGTGCCAGCAGCTTGGGCGGGACGGAAGAGACCCAGTACTTC
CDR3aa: CASSLGGTEETQYF

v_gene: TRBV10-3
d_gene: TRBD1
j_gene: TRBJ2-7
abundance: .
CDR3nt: TGTGCCATCAGTGCCCCCGGGACAGCTTACGAGCAGTACTTC
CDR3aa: CAISAPGTAYEQYF

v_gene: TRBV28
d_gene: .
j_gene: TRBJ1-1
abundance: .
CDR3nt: TGTGCCAGCACCAGATTTGGGGGAGGCACTGAAGCTTTCTTT
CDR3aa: CASTRFGGGTEAFF

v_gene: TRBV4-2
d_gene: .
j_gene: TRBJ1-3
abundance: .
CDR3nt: TGTGCCAGCAGCCCCCTGGAGGGGAGCTCTGGAAACACCATATATTTT
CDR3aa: CASSPLEGSSGNTIYF

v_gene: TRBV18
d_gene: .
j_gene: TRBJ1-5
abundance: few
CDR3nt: TGTGCCAGCTCACCAGAGGTCAGCAATCAGCCCCAGCATTTT
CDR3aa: CASSPEVSNQPQHF

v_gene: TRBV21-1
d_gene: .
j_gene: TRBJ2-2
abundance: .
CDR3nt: TGTGCCGGAGGGACCGGGGAGCTGTTTTTT
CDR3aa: CAGGTGELFF

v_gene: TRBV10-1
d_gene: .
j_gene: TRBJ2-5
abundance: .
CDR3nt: TGCGCCAGCAGGGGATTAAAGACAGGGAGGTCAGAGACCCAGTACTTC
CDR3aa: CASRGLKTGRSETQYF

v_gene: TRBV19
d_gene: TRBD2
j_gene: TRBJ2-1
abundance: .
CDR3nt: TGTGCCAGTAGTAGGATAGCGGGGCCCGGGAATGAGCAGTTCTTC
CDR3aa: CASSRIAGPGNEQFF

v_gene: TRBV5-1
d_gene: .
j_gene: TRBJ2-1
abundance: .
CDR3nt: TGCGCCAGCAGCCCTAGGCAGCCAAACTCCTACAATGAGCAGTTCTTC
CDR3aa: CASSPRQPNSYNEQFF

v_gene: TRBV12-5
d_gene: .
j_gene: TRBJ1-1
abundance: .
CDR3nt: TGTGCTAGTGGTTTGGGTGGGGGGGACACTGAAGCTTTCTTT
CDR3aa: CASGLGGGDTEAFF

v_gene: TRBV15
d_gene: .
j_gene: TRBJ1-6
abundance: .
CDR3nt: TGTGCCACCAGCAGAGACGGCCAGGGTTCACCCCTCCACTTT
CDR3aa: CATSRDGQGSPLHF

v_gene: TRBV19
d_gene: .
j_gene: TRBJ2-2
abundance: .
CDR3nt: TGTGCCAGTAGTATTCTCAGAACCGGGGAGCTGTTTTTT
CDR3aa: CASSILRTGELFF

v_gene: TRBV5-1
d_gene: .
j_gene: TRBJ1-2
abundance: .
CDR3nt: TGCGCCAGCAGCTTCATACAGAACTATGGCTACACCTTC
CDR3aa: CASSFIQNYGYTF

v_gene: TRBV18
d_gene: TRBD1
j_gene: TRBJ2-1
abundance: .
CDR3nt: TGTGCCAGCTCACCGACTGGACAGGCGAACAATGAGCAGTTCTTC
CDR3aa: CASSPTGQANNEQFF

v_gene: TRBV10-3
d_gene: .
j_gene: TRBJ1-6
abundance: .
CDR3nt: TGTGCCATCAGTCAGACAGGAGATAATAATTCACCCCTCCACTTT
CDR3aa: CAISQTGDNNSPLHF

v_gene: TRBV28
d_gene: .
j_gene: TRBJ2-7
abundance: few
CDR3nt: TGTGCCAGCAGTTTTAGGGAGATTGAGCAGTACTTC
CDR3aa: CASSFREIEQYF

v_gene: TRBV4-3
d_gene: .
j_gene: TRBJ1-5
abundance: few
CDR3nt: TGCGCCAGCAGCCAAGATCTTTTAAAAGGGGCTAGCAATCAGCCCCAGCATTTT
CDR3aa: CASSQDLLKGASNQPQHF

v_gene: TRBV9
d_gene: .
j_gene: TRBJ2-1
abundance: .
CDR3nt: TGTGCCAGCAGCCCGGGGAGTCCTTCCTACAATGAGCAGTTCTTC
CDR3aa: CASSPGSPSYNEQFF

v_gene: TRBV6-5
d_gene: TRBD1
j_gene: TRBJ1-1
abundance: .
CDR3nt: TGTGCCACCTACCGGGACAGGGGGCGGTTGGAAGCTTTCTTT
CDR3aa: CATYRDRGRLEAFF

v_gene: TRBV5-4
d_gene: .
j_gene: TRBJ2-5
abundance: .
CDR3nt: TGTGCCAGCAGCTTATTAGCCCGAGGAGGAGAGACCCAGTACTTC
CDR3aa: CASSLLARGGETQYF

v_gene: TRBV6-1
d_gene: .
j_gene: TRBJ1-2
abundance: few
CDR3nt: TGTGCCAGCAGTGGACGGACAGCCACTACCTATGGCTACACCTTC
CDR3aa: CASSGRTATTYGYTF

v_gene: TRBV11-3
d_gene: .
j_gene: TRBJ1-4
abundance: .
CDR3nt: TGTGCCAGCAGCTTAGGAGGTACTGAAAAACTGTTTTTT
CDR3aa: CASSLGGTEKLFF

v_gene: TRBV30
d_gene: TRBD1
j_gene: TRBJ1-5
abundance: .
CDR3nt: TGTGCCTGGAAACCCGGGACAGGGATCGGGCAGCCCCAGCATTTT
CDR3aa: CAWKPGTGIGQPQHF

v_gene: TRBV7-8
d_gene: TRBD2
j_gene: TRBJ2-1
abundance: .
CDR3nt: TGTGCCAGCATGCTAGCGGGGGAGCAGTTCTTC
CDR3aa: CASMLAGEQFF

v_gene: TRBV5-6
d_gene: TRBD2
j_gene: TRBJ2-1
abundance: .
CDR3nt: TGTGCCAGCCTAGCGGGAGGGCCCGGGGAGCAGTTCTTC
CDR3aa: CASLAGGPGEQFF

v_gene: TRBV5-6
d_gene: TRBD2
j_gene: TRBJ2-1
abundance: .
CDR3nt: TGTGCCAGCAGCTCCCGACTAGCGGGTGTTGAGCAGTTCTTC
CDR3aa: CASSSRLAGVEQFF

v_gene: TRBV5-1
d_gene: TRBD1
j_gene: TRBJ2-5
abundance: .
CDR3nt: TGCGCCAGCACCTTAGGGGGCCAACTAGGAGGTACCACCCAGTACTTC
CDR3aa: CASTLGGQLGGTTQYF

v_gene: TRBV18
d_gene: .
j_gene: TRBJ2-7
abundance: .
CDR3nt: TGTGCCAGCTCACCATTCACCAGGGCCCCCTACGAGCAGTACTTC
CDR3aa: CASSPFTRAPYEQYF

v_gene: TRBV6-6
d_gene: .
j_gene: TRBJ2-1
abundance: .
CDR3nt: TGTGCCAGCGGCTCTGAATCTCCCTCCTACAATGAGCAGTTCTTC
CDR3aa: CASGSESPSYNEQFF

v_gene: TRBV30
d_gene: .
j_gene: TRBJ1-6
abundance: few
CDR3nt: TGTGCCTGGAGTACGACAGCTAATTCACCCCTCCACTTT
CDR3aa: CAWSTTANSPLHF

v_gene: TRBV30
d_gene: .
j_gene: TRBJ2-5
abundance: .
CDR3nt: TGTGCCTGGAGCCTGTTACCGGGGGTGGAGACCCAGTACTTC
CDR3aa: CAWSLLPGVETQYF

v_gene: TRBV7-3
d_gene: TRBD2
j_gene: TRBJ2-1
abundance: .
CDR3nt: TGTGCCACAGCGGAGAGCGGGGGGGTGTCTTATGAGCAGTTCTTC
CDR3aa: CATAESGGVSYEQFF

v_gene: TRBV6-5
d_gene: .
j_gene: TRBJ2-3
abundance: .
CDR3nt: TGTGCCAGCAGTTACTCGACTAGCACAGATACGCAGTATTTT
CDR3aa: CASSYSTSTDTQYF

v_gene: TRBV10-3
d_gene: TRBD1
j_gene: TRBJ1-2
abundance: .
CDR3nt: TGTGCCATCAGTGAGAGGACAGGGCCTTATGGCTACACCTTC
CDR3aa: CAISERTGPYGYTF

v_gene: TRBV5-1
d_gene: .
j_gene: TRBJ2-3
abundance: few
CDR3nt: TGCGCCAGCAGCTTCGCGGGCCCTAGCACAGATACGCAGTATTTT
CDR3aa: CASSFAGPSTDTQYF

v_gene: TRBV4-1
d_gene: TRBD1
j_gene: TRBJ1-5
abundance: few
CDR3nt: TGCGCCAGCAGCCAGAGGGGGCAGGGCAATCAGCCCCAGCATTTT
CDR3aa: CASSQRGQGNQPQHF

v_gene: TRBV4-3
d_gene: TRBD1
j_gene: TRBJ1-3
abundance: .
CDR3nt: TGCGCCAGCGGACAGGCCGCCTCTGGAAACACCATATATTTT
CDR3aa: CASGQAASGNTIYF